A single sample is the source of the 32 T cell receptor beta chains below, sequenced in a study of blood T cell repertoires in COVID-19. TCRdb's table, derived via immunoSEQ multiplex PCR, lists solely in-frame clones and lacks some. This sample has hundreds of thousands of clones, with roughly 89% found just once. The sample comprised peripheral blood. The source is a woman under 30 who had recovered from COVID-19.

The rearrangement joins TRBV6-6 to TRBJ2-7; D possibly corresponds to TRBD1 (6 bases). The V gene's germline CDR1 is MNHNY and CDR2 SVGAGI (reference sequence). V was shortened by 5 bases and J by 6 bases, with 11 bases between the two germline ends. The CDR3 length is 12 residues. CDR3 nucleotides: TGTGCCAGCAGTAGGATAGGGGGCGAGCAGTACGTC. Translating it yields CASSRIGGEQYV.

In this sample, this clone turned up a few times. The V and J genes are TRBV12-3 or TRBV12-4 and TRBJ1-5; 8 bases fit TRBD1. Losses at the gene ends were 6 bases for V and 7 bases for J; bases not matched to a gene: 5. This CDR3 contains 13 residues. The CDR3 loop is CASRRQGLQPQHF. For the CDR3, the DNA is TGTGCCAGCAGGCGACAGGGGTTGCAGCCCCAGCATTTT.

The chain combines TRBV2 with TRBJ2-7, with TRBD1 matching 7 bases. CDR1 and CDR2 (germline): SNHLY, FYNNEI. V lost 1 base and J lost 3; bases outside the gene matches: 6. The CDR3 spans 15 residues. CDR3 sequence reads: CASSEGHRGRYEQYV. In DNA, the CDR3 is TGTGCCAGCAGTGAAGGGCACAGGGGACGCTACGAGCAGTACGTC.

This clone was counted once. The J gene is TRBJ2-5, the V gene TRBV2; 7 bases fit TRBD1. CDR3 length: 15 residues. CDR1 SNHLY and CDR2 FYNNEI come from the germline V gene. V shed 4 bases, J shed 5 bases, and the junction held 10 bases outside the gene matches. For the CDR3, the DNA is TGTGCCAGCAGTGCGGAGACAGGGATGATCGAGACCCAGTACTTC. It yields the protein CASSAETGMIETQYF.

With respect to this clone: Other nucleotide sequences in the sample specify the same CDR3. This chain joins TRBV13 and TRBJ2-5; TRBD2 aligns across 8 bases. The CDR3 contains 15 residues. CDR1 and CDR2 from the germline V gene are PRHDT and FYEKMQ (reference sequence). The V gene end was trimmed by 0 bases and the J gene end by 5 bases; junction bases not matched to a gene: 5. The CDR3 DNA follows: TGTGCCAGCAGCTTAGGCGGGAGGGCCGGGGAGACCCAGTACTTC. This translates into CASSLGGRAGETQYF.

The gene calls are TRBV15 and TRBJ1-5; D perhaps matches TRBD1 (5 bases). Trimming took off 1 base at V and 4 bases at J, with 8 bases between the two ends. This CDR3 has 14 residues. Per germline, CDR1 LNHNV and CDR2 YYDKDF (reference sequence). Here the CDR3 reads CATSRGTLNQPQHF. The CDR3 nucleotides read TGTGCCACCAGCAGAGGGACACTTAATCAGCCCCAGCATTTT.

The V gene is TRBV9, the J gene TRBJ1-5; TRBD1 agrees at 7 bases. The CDR3 runs 15 residues. Germline V gene sequence: CDR1 SGDLS, CDR2 YYNGEE. V lost 4 bases to trimming and J lost 3 bases; unmatched junction nucleotides: 7. The chain's CDR3 is CASSTAGGPNQPQHF. Here the CDR3 DNA reads TGTGCCAGCAGCACCGCAGGGGGACCCAATCAGCCCCAGCATTTT.

The chain uses TRBV2 and TRBJ2-7; D may be TRBD1 or TRBD2 (5 bases each). Between the trimmed V and J ends, which lost 7 bases and 7 bases, there was a span of 11 bases. The germline CDR1 and CDR2 sequences are SNHLY and FYNNEI. The CDR3 has 11 amino acids. DNA for the CDR3: TGTGCCAGCAATGAGGGGCGAGAGCAGTACGTC. Residues: CASNEGREQYV.

The chain employs TRBV28 and TRBJ2-1, with TRBD2 matching over 7 bases. V gave up 5 bases and J gave up 1 base; unmatched junction bases: 14. Germline V lookup: CDR1 MDHEN, CDR2 SYDVKM. The CDR3 runs to 18 residues. The CDR3 region is CASSPLERELRSYNEQFF. CDR3 sequence (DNA): TGTGCCAGCAGTCCCTTGGAGCGGGAATTAAGGTCCTACAATGAGCAGTTCTTC.

The CDR3 DNA is TGTGCCATTCAAGACAGACTGAACACTGAAGCTTTCTTT. Protein: CAIQDRLNTEAFF. This chain uses TRBV10-3 with TRBJ1-1; weak D call: TRBD1 (5 bases). V dropped 9 bases and J dropped 0 bases, with 11 bases sitting between them. Germline values: CDR1 ENHRY, CDR2 SYGVKD. The CDR3 contains 13 residues.

J is TRBJ2-3 and V is TRBV27, with no clear D. Germline V gene sequence: CDR1 MNHEY, CDR2 SMNVEV (reference sequence). The CDR3 sequence is 17 residues long. V lost 8 bases to trimming and J lost 3 bases, with 24 bases between them. CDR3 sequence reads: CASFGARGSFITDTQYF. CDR3 DNA: TGTGCCAGCTTTGGCGCACGAGGCTCCTTCATAACAGATACGCAGTATTTT.

V is TRBV5-1 and J is TRBJ2-5, with TRBD1 as a possible D gene (6 bases). The CDR3 loop spans 12 amino acids. In germline, CDR1 is SGHRS, CDR2 YFSETQ. Deletions cut 5 bases from V and 5 bases from J, with 10 bases between. Here the CDR3 DNA reads TGCGCCAGCAGGGATCAGGGGGAGACCCAGTACTTC. Residues: CASRDQGETQYF.

The CDR3 DNA is TGTGCCAGCAGCTTGACCACAGGGTACGAGGGCACAGATACGCAGTATTTT. This sequence encodes CASSLTTGYEGTDTQYF. This rearrangement joins TRBV5-6 to TRBJ2-3; D may be TRBD1 (6 bases). This CDR3 region has 17 residues. Trimming stripped 1 base from V and 1 base from J, with 16 bases between. Germline CDR1 and CDR2: SGHDT and YYEEEE.

This clone was seen only once. The V gene is TRBV19, the J gene TRBJ1-1; D is uncertain. This CDR3 spans 13 amino acids. Germline V CDR1 and CDR2: LNHDA, SQIVND (reference sequence). The ends were cut back, 4 bases at V and 5 bases at J, with 11 bases in the middle. The CDR3: CASSKVEKTEAFF. The CDR3 nucleotides are TGTGCCAGTAGTAAAGTTGAGAAAACTGAAGCTTTCTTT. Based on the CDR3 plus reference TRBV19 and TRBJ1-1, the full variable domain is DGGITQSPKYLFRKEGQNVTLSCEQNLNHDAMYWYRQDPGQGLRLIYYSQIVNDFQKGDIAEGYSVSREKKESFPLTVTSAQKNPTAFYLCASSKVEKTEAFFGQGTRLTVV.

This clone was picked up one time. The chain is built from TRBV11-3 and TRBJ2-1, with D perhaps TRBD2 (6 bases). Germline V gives CDR1 SGHNT, CDR2 YENEEA. Trimming took 1 base from V and 3 from J, leaving 13 bases between them. CDR3 size: 16 residues. CDR3 sequence reads: CASSLVYNSGYNEQFF. The DNA for the CDR3 is TGTGCCAGCAGCTTAGTTTATAATAGCGGCTACAATGAGCAGTTCTTC. Variable domain in full (rest from reference TRBV11-3 and TRBJ2-1): EAGVVQSPRYKIIEKKQPVAFWCNPISGHNTLYWYLQNLGQGPELLIRYENEEAVDDSQLPKDRFSAERLKGVDSTLKIQPAELGDSAVYLCASSLVYNSGYNEQFFGPGTRLTVL.

This sequence joins TRBV5-4 and TRBJ2-7; tentative D call: TRBD2 (5 bases). Trimming shortened V by 0 bases and J by 4 bases, and 11 bases separated the two germline ends. CDR1 SGHNT and CDR2 YYREEE come from the germline V gene (reference sequence). The length of the CDR3 is 14 residues. The CDR3, as DNA: TGTGCCAGCAGCTTGGGAGGGAACGTGTACGAGCAGTACGTC. Amino acid sequence: CASSLGGNVYEQYV.

V is TRBV11-2 and J is TRBJ2-1, with a tentative D call TRBD2 (5 bases). CDR1 and CDR2 (germline): SGHAT, FQNNGV. The V end lost 1 base, the J end lost 10 bases, and 17 bases lay between the germline ends. The CDR3 sequence is 15 residues long. The CDR3 here is CASSLVMGAWEEQFF. DNA of the CDR3: TGTGCCAGCAGCTTAGTTATGGGAGCTTGGGAAGAGCAGTTCTTC. The whole variable domain, remainder taken from reference TRBV11-2 and TRBJ2-1, is EAGVAQSPRYKIIEKRQSVAFWCNPISGHATLYWYQQILGQGPKLLIQFQNNGVVDDSQLPKDRFSAERLKGVDSTLKIQPAKLEDSAVYLCASSLVMGAWEEQFFGPGTRLTVL.

V is TRBV25-1 and J is TRBJ1-2; 8 bases match TRBD1. The V segment lost 8 bases and the J segment 5 bases; nucleotides outside the gene matches: 4. Germline lookup yields CDR1 MGHDK and CDR2 SYGVNS. The CDR3 is 12 amino acids. Here the CDR3 DNA reads TGTGCCAGCCGGACAGGGAGGTATGGCTACACCTTC. Encoded protein: CASRTGRYGYTF.

The rearrangement uses TRBV9 and TRBJ2-3; TRBD2 aligns across 11 bases. Trimming took 2 bases from V and 5 from J; bases not matched to a gene: 4. The CDR3 length is 15 residues. From germline, CDR1 is SGDLS and CDR2 YYNGEE. CDR3 bases: TGTGCCAGCAGCGTGACTAGCGGGATTCAAGATACGCAGTATTTT. It encodes CASSVTSGIQDTQYF.

This rearrangement joins TRBV2 to TRBJ2-7; 9 positions match TRBD2. The CDR3 is made up of 14 amino acids. V was clipped by 6 bases and J by 3 bases; unmatched bases: 6. Germline V gene sequence: CDR1 SNHLY, CDR2 FYNNEI. The CDR3 sequence is CASRTRTSDYEQYV. For the CDR3, the DNA is TGTGCCAGCAGAACCAGGACTAGCGACTACGAGCAGTACGTC.

This chain connects TRBV5-1 to TRBJ1-3; tentatively, D is TRBD1 (6 bases). V was clipped by 1 base and J by 2 bases, with 10 bases between them. Germline V gene data show CDR1 as SGHRS and CDR2 as YFSETQ. The CDR3 is 15 amino acids. This CDR3 reads CASSLQGLTGNTIYF. As DNA, the CDR3 is TGCGCCAGCAGCTTGCAGGGGCTCACTGGAAACACCATATATTTT.

The chain couples TRBV12-3 or TRBV12-4 to TRBJ1-2; D call uncertain. The CDR3 has 12 amino acids. Between the trimmed V and J ends, which lost 4 bases and 4 bases, there was a span of 7 bases. The CDR3 protein is CASSWERYGYTF. The CDR3 DNA follows: TGTGCCAGCAGTTGGGAGCGCTATGGCTACACCTTC.

The J gene is TRBJ2-3, the V gene TRBV5-4; 7 bases match TRBD2. This CDR3 has 16 amino acids. The trim removed 6 bases at V and 0 bases at J, leaving 10 bases unmatched. Germline V gives CDR1 SGHNT, CDR2 YYREEE (reference sequence). DNA for the CDR3: TGTGCCAGCACCCGTAATAGCGGGTCTAGCACAGATACGCAGTATTTT. Translation gives CASTRNSGSSTDTQYF.

The chain uses TRBV6-2 or TRBV6-3 and TRBJ2-7; TRBD2 might be the D (5 bases). Germline CDR1 reads MNHEY; CDR2 reads SVGEGT. The CDR3 is made up of 15 amino acids. Deletions cut 5 bases from V and 2 bases from J, with 16 bases between. CDR3 nucleotide sequence: TGTGCCAGCAGTCCACTAGAGAGGATCCCCTACGAGCAGTACGTC. Encoded protein: CASSPLERIPYEQYV.

V and J are TRBV19 and TRBJ1-5, with 8 positions matching TRBD1. V shed 5 bases and J 9 bases; nucleotides not matched to a gene: 21. CDR3 length: 18 residues. The germline V gene has CDR1 LNHDA and CDR2 SQIVND (reference sequence). CDR3 DNA: TGTGCCAGTAGTTTACCCGGGATCTACAGGGGGGACCTTACGCCCCAGCATTTT. It yields the protein CASSLPGIYRGDLTPQHF.

The DNA of the CDR3 is TGTGCGAAAGCCGGGCTAGCGGGATACTACAATGAGCAGTTCTTC. The encoded protein is CAKAGLAGYYNEQFF. This chain uses TRBV3-1 (or the pseudogene TRBV3-2) with TRBJ2-1; 9 positions agree with TRBD2. The CDR3 contains 15 residues. Germline V gives CDR1 LGHDT, CDR2 YNNKEL (reference sequence).

V is TRBV15 and J is TRBJ1-1; D is possibly TRBD1 (6 bases). The length of the CDR3 is 14 residues. The V gene lost 2 bases and the J gene lost 4 bases, with 11 bases spanning the gap. Germline V CDR1 and CDR2: LNHNV, YYDKDF (reference sequence). The CDR3 here is CATSRNRVGTEAFF. CDR3 nucleotide sequence: TGTGCCACCAGCAGAAACAGGGTTGGCACTGAAGCTTTCTTT.

The V and J genes are TRBV3-1 (or the pseudogene TRBV3-2) and TRBJ1-1, with D possibly being TRBD1 (6 bases). Germline V lookup: CDR1 LGHDT, CDR2 YNNKEL (reference sequence). Trimming shortened V by 6 bases and J by 2 bases, and 10 bases separated the two germline ends. This CDR3 spans 13 amino acids. For the CDR3, the DNA is TGTGCCAGCAGTCCACAGGGCAACACTGAAGCTTTCTTT. Amino acids: CASSPQGNTEAFF.

This sequence joins TRBV3-1 (or the pseudogene TRBV3-2) and TRBJ1-1, with D perhaps matching TRBD1 (6 bases). Trimming removed 3 bases at V and 1 base at J, with 6 bases between. The CDR3 extends over 13 amino acids. Looked up from germline, CDR1 is LGHDT and CDR2 is YNNKEL (reference sequence). CDR3 protein: CASSQGANTEAFF. Written as DNA, the CDR3 is TGTGCCAGCAGCCAGGGGGCGAACACTGAAGCTTTCTTT.

The chain combines TRBV7-2 with TRBJ1-2; 10 positions agree with TRBD1. The junction had 7 bases not matched to a gene; V was cut back by 1 base and J by 8 bases. The CDR3 contains 15 residues. Germline V lookup: CDR1 SGHTA, CDR2 FQGNSA. The CDR3 region is CASSLGGQGNQGYTF. The CDR3 DNA sequence: TGTGCCAGCAGCTTAGGGGGACAGGGGAACCAAGGCTACACCTTC.

The V gene is TRBV30, the J gene TRBJ2-2; D not certain. This CDR3 comprises 11 residues. Germline values: CDR1 GTSNPN, CDR2 SVGIG (reference sequence). Trimming pared 1 base from V and 8 bases from J, leaving 5 bases between. Here the CDR3 DNA reads TGTGCCTGGAGTGCCCAGGGGGAGCTGTTTTTT. Its translation: CAWSAQGELFF.

This rearrangement joins TRBV6-5 to TRBJ1-2; D remains ambiguous. CDR3 length equals 14 residues. The V gene's germline CDR1 is MNHEY and CDR2 SVGAGI. The V end lost 5 bases, the J end lost 0 bases, and 10 bases lay between the germline ends. The CDR3 nucleotides read TGTGCCAGCAGTAAACAGCACTCTAACTATGGCTACACCTTC. As protein: CASSKQHSNYGYTF.